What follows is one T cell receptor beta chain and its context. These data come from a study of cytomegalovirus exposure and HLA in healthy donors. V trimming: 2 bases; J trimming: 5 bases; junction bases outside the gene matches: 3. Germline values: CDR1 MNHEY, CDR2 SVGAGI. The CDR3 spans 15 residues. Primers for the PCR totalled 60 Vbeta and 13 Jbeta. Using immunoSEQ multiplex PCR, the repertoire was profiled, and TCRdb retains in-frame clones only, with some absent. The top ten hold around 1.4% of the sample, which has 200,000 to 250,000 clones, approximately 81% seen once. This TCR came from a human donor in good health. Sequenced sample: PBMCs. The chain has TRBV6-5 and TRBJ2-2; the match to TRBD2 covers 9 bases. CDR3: CASSYRLAGTGELFF. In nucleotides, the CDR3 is TGTGCCAGCAGTTACCGGCTAGCGGGAACCGGGGAGCTGTTTTTT.